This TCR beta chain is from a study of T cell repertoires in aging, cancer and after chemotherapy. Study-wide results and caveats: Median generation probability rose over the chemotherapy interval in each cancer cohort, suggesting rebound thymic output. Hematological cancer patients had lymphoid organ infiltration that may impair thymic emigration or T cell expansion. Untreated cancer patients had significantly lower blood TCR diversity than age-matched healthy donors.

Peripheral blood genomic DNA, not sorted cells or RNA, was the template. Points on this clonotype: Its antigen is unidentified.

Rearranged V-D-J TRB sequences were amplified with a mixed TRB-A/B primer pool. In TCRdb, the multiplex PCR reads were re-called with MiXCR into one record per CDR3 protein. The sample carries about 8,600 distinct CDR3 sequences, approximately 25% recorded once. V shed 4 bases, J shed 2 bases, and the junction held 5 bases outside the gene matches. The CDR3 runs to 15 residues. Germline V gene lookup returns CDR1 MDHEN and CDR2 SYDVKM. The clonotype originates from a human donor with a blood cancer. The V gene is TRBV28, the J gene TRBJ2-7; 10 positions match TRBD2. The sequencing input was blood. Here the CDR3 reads CASSSGLAGAYEQYF. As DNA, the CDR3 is TGTGCCAGCAGTTCAGGGCTAGCGGGAGCCTACGAGCAGTACTTC.